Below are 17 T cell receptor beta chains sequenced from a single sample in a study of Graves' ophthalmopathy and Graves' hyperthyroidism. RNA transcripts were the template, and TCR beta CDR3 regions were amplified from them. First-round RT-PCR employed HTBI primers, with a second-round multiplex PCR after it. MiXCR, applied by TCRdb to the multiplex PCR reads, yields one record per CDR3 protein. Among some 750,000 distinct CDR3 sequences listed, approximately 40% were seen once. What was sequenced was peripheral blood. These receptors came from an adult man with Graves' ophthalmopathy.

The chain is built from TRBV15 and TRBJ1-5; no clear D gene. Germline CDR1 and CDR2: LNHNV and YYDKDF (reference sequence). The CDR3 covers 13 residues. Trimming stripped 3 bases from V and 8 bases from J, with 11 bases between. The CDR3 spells CATSSYSREPQHF. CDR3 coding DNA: TGTGCCACCAGCAGTTACTCGCGGGAGCCCCAGCATTTT.

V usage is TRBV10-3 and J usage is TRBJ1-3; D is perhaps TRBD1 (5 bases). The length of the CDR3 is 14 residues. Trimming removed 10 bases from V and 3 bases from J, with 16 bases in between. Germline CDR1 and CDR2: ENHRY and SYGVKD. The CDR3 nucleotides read TGTGCCAGCAGAGGCCAGGGTGGTGGAAACACCATATATTTT. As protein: CASRGQGGGNTIYF.

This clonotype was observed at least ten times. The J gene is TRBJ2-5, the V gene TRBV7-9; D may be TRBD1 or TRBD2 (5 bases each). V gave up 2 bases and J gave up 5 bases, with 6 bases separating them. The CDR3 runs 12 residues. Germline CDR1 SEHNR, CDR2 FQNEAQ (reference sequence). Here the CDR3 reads CASSLWDETQYF. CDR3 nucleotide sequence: TGTGCCAGCAGCTTATGGGACGAGACCCAGTACTTC.

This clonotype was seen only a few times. This CDR3 is CASSTTRTGDQPQHF. The CDR3 coding sequence is TGTGCCAGCAGCACTACAAGGACAGGGGATCAGCCCCAGCATTTT. The chain has TRBV7-2 and TRBJ1-5; the match to TRBD1 covers 9 bases. With V trimmed by 5 bases and J by 5 bases, 7 bases remained unmatched. The CDR3 length is 15 residues. Germline V gives CDR1 SGHTA, CDR2 FQGNSA.

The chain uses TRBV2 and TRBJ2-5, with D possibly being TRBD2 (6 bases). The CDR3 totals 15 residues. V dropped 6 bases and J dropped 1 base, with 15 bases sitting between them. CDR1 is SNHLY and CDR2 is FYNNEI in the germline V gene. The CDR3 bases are TGTGCCAGCAGCCAAGGCCGGGACTTCCAAGAGACCCAGTACTTC. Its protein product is CASSQGRDFQETQYF. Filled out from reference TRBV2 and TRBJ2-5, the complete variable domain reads EPEVTQTPSHQVTQMGQEVILRCVPISNHLYFYWYRQILGQKVEFLVSFYNNEISEKSEIFDDQFSVERPDGSNFTLKIRSTKLEDSAMYFCASSQGRDFQETQYFGPGTRLLVL.

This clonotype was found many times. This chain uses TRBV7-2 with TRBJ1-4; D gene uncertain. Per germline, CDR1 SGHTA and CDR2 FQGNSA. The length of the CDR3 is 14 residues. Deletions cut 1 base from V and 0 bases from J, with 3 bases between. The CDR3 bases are TGTGCCAGCAGCTTAGAAGCAACTAATGAAAAACTGTTTTTT. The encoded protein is CASSLEATNEKLFF.

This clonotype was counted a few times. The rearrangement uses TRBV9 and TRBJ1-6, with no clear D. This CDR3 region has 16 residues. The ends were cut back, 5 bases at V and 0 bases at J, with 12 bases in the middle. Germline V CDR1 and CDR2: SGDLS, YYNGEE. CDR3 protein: CASSYLGSSYNSPLHF. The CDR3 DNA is TGTGCCAGCAGTTACCTCGGGAGCTCCTATAATTCACCCCTCCACTTT.

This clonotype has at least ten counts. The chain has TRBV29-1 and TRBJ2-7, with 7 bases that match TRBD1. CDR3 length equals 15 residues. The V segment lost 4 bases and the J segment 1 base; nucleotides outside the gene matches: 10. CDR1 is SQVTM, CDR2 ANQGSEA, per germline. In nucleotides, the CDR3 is TGCAGCGTTGTGGTCCCGGACAGGAATTCCTACGAGCAGTACTTC. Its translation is CSVVVPDRNSYEQYF.

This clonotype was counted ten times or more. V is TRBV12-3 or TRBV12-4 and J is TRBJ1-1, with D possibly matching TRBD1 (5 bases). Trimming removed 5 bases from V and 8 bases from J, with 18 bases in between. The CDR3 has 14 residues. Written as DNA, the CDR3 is TGTGCCAGCAGTGCCCGAGGGGTTGGGCAAGAAGCTTTCTTT. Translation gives CASSARGVGQEAFF.

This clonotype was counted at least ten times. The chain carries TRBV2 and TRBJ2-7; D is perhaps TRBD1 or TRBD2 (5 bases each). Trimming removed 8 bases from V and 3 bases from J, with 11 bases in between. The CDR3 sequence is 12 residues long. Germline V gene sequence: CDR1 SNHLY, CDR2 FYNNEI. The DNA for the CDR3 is TGTGCCAGCGGGACGGCGGGCTACGAGCAGTACTTC. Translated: CASGTAGYEQYF.

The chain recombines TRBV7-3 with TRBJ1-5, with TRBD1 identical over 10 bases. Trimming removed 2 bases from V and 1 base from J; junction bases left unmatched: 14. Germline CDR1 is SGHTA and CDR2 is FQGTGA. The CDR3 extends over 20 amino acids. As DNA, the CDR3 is TGTGCCAGCAGCTTATCCAAGAACCGGGGGACAGGGGACAGCAATCAGCCCCAGCATTTT. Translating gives CASSLSKNRGTGDSNQPQHF.

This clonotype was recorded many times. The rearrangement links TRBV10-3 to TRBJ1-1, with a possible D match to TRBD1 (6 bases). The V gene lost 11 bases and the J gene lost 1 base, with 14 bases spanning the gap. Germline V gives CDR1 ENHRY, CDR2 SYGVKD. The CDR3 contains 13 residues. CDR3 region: CAGSGQTNTEAFF. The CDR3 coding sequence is TGTGCCGGGTCAGGACAGACGAACACTGAAGCTTTCTTT.

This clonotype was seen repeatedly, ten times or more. CDR3 in amino acids: CSARGLASYEQYF. The CDR3 coding sequence is TGCAGTGCTAGAGGCCTAGCGTCCTACGAGCAGTACTTC. The rearrangement uses TRBV20-1 and TRBJ2-7, with a weak D call TRBD2 (6 bases). V lost 1 base to trimming and J lost 1 base, with 8 bases between them. This CDR3 contains 13 residues. CDR1 and CDR2 (germline): DFQATT, SNEGSKA (reference sequence).

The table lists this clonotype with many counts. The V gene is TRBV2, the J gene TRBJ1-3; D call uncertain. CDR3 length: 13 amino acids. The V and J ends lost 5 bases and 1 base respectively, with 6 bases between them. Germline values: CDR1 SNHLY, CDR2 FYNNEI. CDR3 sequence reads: CASSLPSGNTIYF. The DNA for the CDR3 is TGTGCCAGCAGTCTGCCTTCTGGAAACACCATATATTTT. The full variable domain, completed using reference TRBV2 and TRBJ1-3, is EPEVTQTPSHQVTQMGQEVILRCVPISNHLYFYWYRQILGQKVEFLVSFYNNEISEKSEIFDDQFSVERPDGSNFTLKIRSTKLEDSAMYFCASSLPSGNTIYFGEGSWLTVV.

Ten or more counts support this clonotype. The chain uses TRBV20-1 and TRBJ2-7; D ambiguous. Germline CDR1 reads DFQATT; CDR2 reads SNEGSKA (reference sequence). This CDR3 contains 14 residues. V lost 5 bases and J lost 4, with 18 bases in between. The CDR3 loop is CSAAAPRSAYEQYF. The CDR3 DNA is TGCAGTGCTGCGGCCCCCCGGAGTGCATACGAGCAGTACTTC.

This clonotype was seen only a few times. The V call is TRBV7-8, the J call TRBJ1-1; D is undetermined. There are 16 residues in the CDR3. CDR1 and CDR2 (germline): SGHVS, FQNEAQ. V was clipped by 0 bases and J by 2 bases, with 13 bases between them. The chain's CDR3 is CASSLAWVTFNTEAFF. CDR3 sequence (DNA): TGTGCCAGCAGCTTAGCATGGGTGACGTTTAACACTGAAGCTTTCTTT.

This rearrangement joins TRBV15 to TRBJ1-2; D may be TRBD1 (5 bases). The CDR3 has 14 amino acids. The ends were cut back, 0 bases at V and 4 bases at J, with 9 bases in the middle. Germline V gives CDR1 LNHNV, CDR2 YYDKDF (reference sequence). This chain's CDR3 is CATSRDVTAYGYTF. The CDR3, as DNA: TGTGCCACCAGCAGAGACGTGACAGCCTATGGCTACACCTTC.